Listed below are T cell receptor beta chains from one sample, sequenced in a study of T cell responses to AZD1222 COVID-19 vaccine. Sequencing was performed with immunoSEQ multiplex PCR; in TCRdb, only in-frame clones are kept and a portion is missing. This table holds about 89,000 clones, 86% found once. Sequences were derived from peripheral blood, sampled 28 days after the second AZD1222 dose. These receptors were obtained from an adult who received the AZD1222 COVID-19 vaccine. CDR3s include the opening cysteine and the closing phenylalanine or tryptophan. The D gene is left open where the match is weak.

v_gene: TRBV19
d_gene: -
j_gene: TRBJ1-4
CDR3nt: TGTGCCAGTAGGTCGAGGATGGGGTCTAATGAAAAACTGTTTTTT
CDR3aa: CASRSRMGSNEKLFF

v_gene: TRBV14
d_gene: -
j_gene: TRBJ1-3
CDR3nt: TGTGCCAGCAGCCTACTGGGGGACACCATATATTTT
CDR3aa: CASSLLGDTIYF

v_gene: TRBV24-1
d_gene: TRBD2
j_gene: TRBJ2-3
CDR3nt: TGTGCCACCAGTGATTTGGGGACTAGCGGGAGAGGGGATACGCAGTATTTT
CDR3aa: CATSDLGTSGRGDTQYF

v_gene: TRBV27
d_gene: -
j_gene: TRBJ2-6
CDR3nt: TGTGCCAGCAGTCTCATGGCCTTCTCTGGGGCCAACGTCCTGACTTTC
CDR3aa: CASSLMAFSGANVLTF

v_gene: TRBV19
d_gene: TRBD2
j_gene: TRBJ2-2
CDR3nt: TGTGCCAGTTGGCTAGCGGGGGACACCGGGGAGCTGTTTTTT
CDR3aa: CASWLAGDTGELFF

v_gene: TRBV18
d_gene: -
j_gene: TRBJ1-1
CDR3nt: TGTGCCAGCTCACCACCGGGAGGCACTGAAGCTTTCTTT
CDR3aa: CASSPPGGTEAFF

v_gene: TRBV7-2
d_gene: -
j_gene: TRBJ1-2
CDR3nt: TGTGCCAGCAGCCCGCAGGGGACCGGGGGGGGCTACACCTTC
CDR3aa: CASSPQGTGGGYTF

v_gene: TRBV28
d_gene: -
j_gene: TRBJ2-3
CDR3nt: TGTGCCAGCAGTTCACCCCACAGGGAAAATACGCAGTATTTT
CDR3aa: CASSSPHRENTQYF

v_gene: TRBV10-3
d_gene: -
j_gene: TRBJ1-5
CDR3nt: TGTGCCGTACAGGCGGCTGGCAATCAGCCCCAGCATTTT
CDR3aa: CAVQAAGNQPQHF

v_gene: TRBV18
d_gene: -
j_gene: TRBJ2-7
CDR3nt: TGTGCCAGCTCACCCGGCGACTCGTCCTACGAGCAGTACTTC
CDR3aa: CASSPGDSSYEQYF

v_gene: TRBV24-1
d_gene: -
j_gene: TRBJ2-4
CDR3nt: TGTGCCACCAGTGATTTGCTGGGGCTTCAGTACTTC
CDR3aa: CATSDLLGLQYF

v_gene: TRBV19
d_gene: TRBD1
j_gene: TRBJ1-2
CDR3nt: TGTGCCAGTAAAGGGGGACAGAACTATGGCTACACCTTC
CDR3aa: CASKGGQNYGYTF